Below are 20 T cell receptor beta chains sequenced from a single sample in a study of early T cells in non-severe SARS-CoV-2 infection. TCRdb re-called the 5' RACE reads with MiXCR, one entry per CDR3 protein. The table shows roughly 70,000 distinct CDR3 sequences, with about 19% occurring only once. This sample comprised whole blood, obtained at baseline. The receptors were gathered from an adult who was a healthcare worker with PCR-confirmed SARS-CoV-2 infection or an uninfected control (not recorded which).

The chain joins TRBV4-1 to TRBJ1-5, with TRBD1 as a possible D gene (5 bases). Germline V gene lookup returns CDR1 MGHRA and CDR2 YSYEKL. This CDR3 is 15 amino acids long. V was pared by 1 base and J by 6 bases, with 13 bases between. DNA for the CDR3: TGCGCCAGCAGCCAAGTGGGGACTAACGGTCAGCCCCAGCATTTT. Translation gives CASSQVGTNGQPQHF.

This chain connects TRBV30 to TRBJ2-7; D not certain. Trimming shortened V by 5 bases and J by 7 bases, and 12 bases separated the two germline ends. This CDR3 has 11 amino acids. CDR1 is GTSNPN and CDR2 is SVGIG in the germline V gene (reference sequence). In DNA form, the CDR3 reads TGTGCCTGGGGAAGGACGGAAGAGCAGTACTTC. This translates into CAWGRTEEQYF.

The chain carries TRBV20-1 and TRBJ1-2, with D perhaps matching TRBD1 (5 bases). Germline CDR1 reads DFQATT; CDR2 reads SNEGSKA (reference sequence). Trimming pared 5 bases from V and 14 bases from J, leaving 18 bases between. The CDR3 is 11 amino acids. The CDR3 loop reads CSASIQDVWTF. In nucleotides, the CDR3 is TGCAGTGCTTCCATACAGGACGTGTGGACCTTC.

This rearrangement joins TRBV3-1 to TRBJ2-2; possible D gene TRBD1, 5 bases. The CDR3 has 14 residues. Germline V gene sequence: CDR1 LGHDT, CDR2 YNNKEL (reference sequence). V lost 8 bases, J lost 0 bases, and 10 bases lay in between. This chain's CDR3 is CASQTAPNTGELFF. CDR3 bases: TGTGCCAGCCAGACAGCTCCGAACACCGGGGAGCTGTTTTTT.

This clonotype was picked up a small number of times. The chain employs TRBV12-3 or TRBV12-4 and TRBJ1-1; D is unclear. Trimming shortened V by 3 bases and J by 6 bases, and 11 bases separated the two germline ends. The CDR3 sequence is 13 residues long. The DNA for the CDR3 is TGTGCCAGCAGTTTGAAGGAAGGATCTGAAGCTTTCTTT. Amino acids: CASSLKEGSEAFF.

This clonotype came up a few times. V is TRBV28 and J is TRBJ1-1; D is unresolved. V shed 2 bases and J shed 1 base, with 5 bases lying between them. CDR1 is MDHEN, CDR2 SYDVKM, per germline. The CDR3 runs to 13 residues. The CDR3 DNA sequence: TGTGCCAGCAGTTTACTCAAGAACACTGAAGCTTTCTTT. Residues: CASSLLKNTEAFF.

This clonotype appeared a few times. The V gene is TRBV6-5, the J gene TRBJ2-1, with TRBD2 identical over 16 bases. After removal of 6 bases from V and 10 bases from J, the junction contained 6 bases not matched to a gene. Looked up from germline, CDR1 is MNHEY and CDR2 is SVGAGI. The CDR3 has 15 amino acids. The CDR3 protein is CASRIGTSGGAEQFF. In DNA, the CDR3 is TGTGCCAGCAGAATTGGGACTAGCGGGGGGGCCGAGCAGTTCTTC.

This clonotype was seen a handful of times. The rearrangement joins TRBV3-1 to TRBJ1-6, with unresolved D. Trimming removed 5 bases at V and 0 bases at J, with 5 bases between. The CDR3 extends over 14 amino acids. Germline loops: CDR1 LGHDT, CDR2 YNNKEL (reference sequence). The CDR3 DNA follows: TGTGCCAGCAGCGTTACCTCCTATAATTCACCCCTCCACTTT. As protein: CASSVTSYNSPLHF.

The genes are TRBV12-3 or TRBV12-4 and TRBJ1-1, with D possibly being TRBD1 (5 bases). V shed 3 bases and J shed 5 bases, with 13 bases lying between them. This CDR3 contains 14 residues. CDR3 in amino acids: CASSLQGVGTEAFF. CDR3 sequence (DNA): TGTGCCAGCAGTTTGCAGGGAGTTGGGACTGAAGCTTTCTTT.

The chain carries TRBV3-1 and TRBJ2-2; D may be TRBD2 (5 bases). Trimming removed 4 bases from V and 4 bases from J, with 10 bases in between. The CDR3 extends over 14 amino acids. Looked up from germline, CDR1 is LGHDT and CDR2 is YNNKEL (reference sequence). The CDR3 loop reads CASSRLLSTGELFF. CDR3 nucleotide sequence: TGTGCCAGCAGCCGACTACTGTCCACCGGGGAGCTGTTTTTT.

J is TRBJ1-1 and V is TRBV12-3 or TRBV12-4; the D gene is possibly TRBD1 (6 bases). The CDR3 covers 12 residues. Trimming pared 5 bases from V and 11 bases from J, leaving 15 bases between. The CDR3 region is CASSQQGDRAFF. DNA of the CDR3: TGTGCCAGCAGTCAACAGGGTGACAGGGCTTTCTTT.

V gene TRBV11-3 combines with J gene TRBJ2-3; D may be TRBD2 (5 bases). Germline V gene lookup returns CDR1 SGHNT and CDR2 YENEEA. Trimming removed 2 bases at V and 5 bases at J, with 17 bases between. The CDR3 extends over 16 amino acids. CDR3 protein: CASSLKAVRRGDTQYF. CDR3 DNA sequence: TGTGCCAGCAGCTTAAAAGCCGTACGTCGGGGAGATACGCAGTATTTT.

This clonotype was counted only a few times. The rearrangement links TRBV9 to TRBJ2-5; D call uncertain. Germline CDR1 is SGDLS and CDR2 is YYNGEE. CDR3 size: 13 residues. The V and J ends lost 0 bases and 2 bases respectively, with 5 bases between them. The CDR3 DNA follows: TGTGCCAGCAGCGTAGGGCGTCAAGAGACCCAGTACTTC. Its protein is CASSVGRQETQYF.

This clonotype was recorded a few times. J is TRBJ1-2 and V is TRBV20-1; 7 bases fit TRBD1. This CDR3 is built from 13 residues. Per the germline V gene, CDR1 is DFQATT and CDR2 is SNEGSKA (reference sequence). The junction had 4 bases not matched to a gene; V was cut back by 6 bases and J by 0 bases. The CDR3 region has the DNA TGCAGTGCCAGGGGGACAACTAACTATGGCTACACCTTC. Protein product: CSARGTTNYGYTF.

This chain uses TRBV29-1 with TRBJ2-7; possible D gene TRBD1, 5 bases. Germline V lookup: CDR1 SQVTM, CDR2 ANQGSEA. This CDR3 spans 12 amino acids. Trimming shortened V by 4 bases and J by 2 bases, and 9 bases separated the two germline ends. CDR3 region: CSVAPGTYEQYF. CDR3 DNA: TGCAGCGTTGCCCCAGGGACCTACGAGCAGTACTTC.

The chain is built from TRBV6-6 and TRBJ1-6; 8 bases line up with TRBD1. The CDR3 loop spans 19 amino acids. From germline, CDR1 is MNHNY and CDR2 SVGAGI (reference sequence). J gave up 10 bases and V 0 bases, and 17 bases lay outside the gene matches. The CDR3 sequence is CASSYSIRTGINLWSPLHF. The CDR3 DNA reads TGTGCCAGCAGTTACTCGATTCGGACAGGGATAAATTTGTGGTCACCCCTCCACTTT.

This clonotype was recorded a few times. The chain employs TRBV7-9 and TRBJ2-7; D ambiguous. In germline, CDR1 is SEHNR, CDR2 FQNEAQ (reference sequence). Trimming removed 3 bases from V and 6 bases from J, with 9 bases in between. CDR3 length equals 12 residues. This chain's CDR3 is CASSFGDSEQYF. The CDR3 DNA reads TGTGCCAGCAGCTTTGGGGATTCCGAGCAGTACTTC.

This clonotype has at least ten counts. The chain links TRBV20-1 to TRBJ2-5, with 10 bases that match TRBD2. This CDR3 is built from 17 residues. Germline V gives CDR1 DFQATT, CDR2 SNEGSKA (reference sequence). With V trimmed by 1 base and J by 4 bases, 12 bases remained unmatched. CDR3 coding DNA: TGCAGTGCTAGAGGGCTAGCGGGAGTAGGCTCCTCAGAGACCCAGTACTTC. This gives the protein CSARGLAGVGSSETQYF.

This clonotype was picked up many times. The rearrangement links TRBV7-3 to TRBJ2-2, with D uncertain. CDR1 is SGHTA and CDR2 is FQGTGA in the germline V gene. CDR3 length: 14 amino acids. V was clipped by 1 base and J by 6 bases, with 9 bases between them. DNA of the CDR3: TGTGCCAGCAGCTTAATCGGTTTGGCCGGGGAGCTGTTTTTT. This encodes CASSLIGLAGELFF.

This clonotype has more than one count but fewer than ten. J is TRBJ1-5 and V is TRBV19; 7 positions match TRBD1. The V segment lost 4 bases and the J segment 3 bases; nucleotides outside the gene matches: 9. CDR3 length: 16 amino acids. The germline CDR1 and CDR2 sequences are LNHDA and SQIVND (reference sequence). The CDR3 nucleotides read TGTGCCAGTAGTACAGCAGAGGGGGCTTTCAATCAGCCCCAGCATTTT. This gives the protein CASSTAEGAFNQPQHF.